This T cell receptor beta chain was observed in a study of T cells after yellow fever vaccination. For the study at large: SMART-Seq v4 Ultra Low Input prepared the low-cell-number fractions.

Study-wide findings and caveats: Secondary responses were weaker yet peaked faster, day 5 versus 15.

TCRdb reprocessed the 5' RACE reads via MiXCR and lists one record per CDR3 protein. Seen here are over 150,000 distinct CDR3 sequences, around 7.3% observed once, and the top ten hold roughly 2.5%. In this sample, this clonotype turned up many times. Its antigen is still unknown. The CDR3 has 18 amino acids. Trimming took 6 bases from V and 0 from J; bases not matched to a gene: 18. Germline V gives CDR1 DFQATT, CDR2 SNEGSKA (reference sequence). J is TRBJ2-5 and V is TRBV20-1, with TRBD2 matching over 8 bases. This TCR came from a man between 18 and 29 years old who received the YFV17D yellow fever vaccine. The sequenced sample was CD4+ T cells sorted from PBMCs, obtained 5 to 6 days after the first yellow fever vaccination. In DNA, the CDR3 is TGCAGTGCCACCCCAGCGGGGGTATATTCCATATACCAAGAGACCCAGTACTTC. Translated, it gives CSATPAGVYSIYQETQYF.